The rows below give T cell receptor beta chains drawn from one sample of a study of regulatory T cells in long-lasting Graves disease. TCRdb recomputed calls from the multiplex PCR reads with MiXCR, one row per CDR3 protein. Of 350,000 to 500,000 distinct CDR3 sequences in the sample, 12% to 15% were seen once. The sample was also linked to a second study, of T cells in Graves' hyperthyroidism and ophthalmopathy.

The material was peripheral blood mononuclear cells (PBMCs), obtained at new diagnosis, from a patient treated with antithyroid drugs. Receptor source: a woman aged 45-65 years with Graves disease. Both conserved end residues are part of each CDR3. The size field is filled for only some rows; it gives once, few, many or a size class.

v_call	clone_size	j_call	cdr3_aa
TRBV3-1	.	TRBJ2-5	CASSHPLDLVLVETQYF
TRBV18	few	TRBJ2-4	CASSPQLGEGQQNIQYF
TRBV7-8	many	TRBJ2-7	CASSPRRDPYEQYF
TRBV30	many	TRBJ2-3	CAWDRDYLTDTQYF
TRBV28	many	TRBJ1-2	CASSLSREGRYTF
TRBV2	many	TRBJ1-6	CASSEEDRLPLHF
TRBV28	many	TRBJ2-3	CASRILAGGRTDTQYF
TRBV12-3/TRBV12-4	many	TRBJ1-3	CASRVPGQSSGNTIYF
TRBV5-1	many	TRBJ1-2	CASSLAPIDGYTF
TRBV7-2	many	TRBJ2-1	CASSLYRDYYNEQFF
TRBV28	few	TRBJ2-7	CASRAVGELYEQYF
TRBV28	many	TRBJ2-7	CASRESGSWEQYF
TRBV29-1	many	TRBJ2-5	CSVEGYRGETQYF
TRBV6-1	many	TRBJ1-1	CASPSSRQGEKEWYTEAFF
TRBV29-1	few	TRBJ2-5	CSVEPQGALETQYF
TRBV2	many	TRBJ1-5	CASSVSGSNQPQHF
TRBV2	many	TRBJ2-7	CASSPPGTFGSYEQYF
TRBV7-4	many	TRBJ2-5	CASSLARAGNWETQYF
TRBV28	.	TRBJ2-5	CASSSQLTGRETQYF
TRBV6-1	.	TRBJ1-5	CASSNTGDNQPQHF
TRBV5-1	many	TRBJ2-4	CASSLVPGLIDIQYF
TRBV7-2	few	TRBJ2-2	CASSLESAVAGELFF
TRBV12-3/TRBV12-4	many	TRBJ2-7	CASGSPYEQYF
TRBV4-2	few	TRBJ1-1	CASSQEVRDRGAEAFF
TRBV28	many	TRBJ2-2	CASSRDTSNTGELFF
TRBV2	many	TRBJ1-4	CASSEGITNEKLFF
TRBV11-2	many	TRBJ1-1	CASSFARRDTEAFF
TRBV20-1	.	TRBJ2-7	CSLSAEQYF